One sample yielded the 13 T cell receptor beta chains listed below, sequenced in a study of blood T cell repertoires in COVID-19. Clones were read by immunoSEQ multiplex PCR, and TCRdb kept only the in-frame ones, dropping some. This table has about 120,000 clones, 65% to 90% appearing once. Sequences were obtained from peripheral blood. The receptors were gathered from a man older than 75 with acute or convalescent COVID-19.

This clone was recorded a few times. The V and J genes are TRBV2 and TRBJ2-1; no definite D call. The V gene lost 4 bases and the J gene lost 9 bases, with 7 bases spanning the gap. Germline CDR1 is SNHLY and CDR2 is FYNNEI. CDR3 size: 11 residues. The CDR3 DNA reads TGTGCCAGCAGTGGAGTATCTGAGCAGTTCTTC. This encodes CASSGVSEQFF.

The rearrangement joins TRBV24-1 to TRBJ2-1; 8 nucleotides agree with TRBD1. Germline CDR1 and CDR2: KGHDR and SFDVKD. V trimming: 5 bases; J trimming: 7 bases; junction bases outside the gene matches: 12. The CDR3 is made up of 16 amino acids. The CDR3 protein is CATSGARGRGRNEQFF. CDR3 nucleotides: TGTGCCACCAGTGGGGCTCGAGGCAGGGGGCGAAATGAGCAGTTCTTC.

This chain joins TRBV7-9 and TRBJ2-5; the match to TRBD2 covers 9 bases. After removal of 8 bases from V and 5 bases from J, the junction contained 9 bases not matched to a gene. Germline V CDR1 and CDR2: SEHNR, FQNEAQ (reference sequence). The length of the CDR3 is 14 residues. CDR3 nucleotides: TGTGCCAGCGCGGGAGGGACAACGCGGGAGACCCAGTACTTC. Protein product: CASAGGTTRETQYF.

This clone has just one count. The J gene is TRBJ1-2, the V gene TRBV19, with 9 positions matching TRBD1. The germline V gene encodes CDR1 LNHDA and CDR2 SQIVND (reference sequence). J lost 4 bases, V lost 8 bases, and 8 bases had no gene match. The CDR3 is made up of 14 amino acids. The CDR3 region is CASARDRVSYGYTF. The CDR3 nucleotides read TGTGCCAGTGCCCGGGACAGGGTTAGCTATGGCTACACCTTC.

The rearrangement joins TRBV11-2 to TRBJ2-2, with 7 bases matching TRBD2. CDR1 is SGHAT, CDR2 FQNNGV, per germline. After removal of 6 bases from V and 1 base from J, the junction contained 8 bases not matched to a gene. The CDR3 spans 16 residues. CDR3 nucleotide sequence: TGTGCCAGCAGTCCTTTGGGCGGGGGGAACACCGGGGAGCTGTTTTTT. Translated, it gives CASSPLGGGNTGELFF.

CDR3 coding DNA: TGTGCCAGCAGCTTAGGGCGGACGGGGGGTAACACTGAAGCTTTCTTT. It translates to CASSLGRTGGNTEAFF. This chain connects TRBV7-9 to TRBJ1-1, with D possibly being TRBD1 (5 bases). The V gene lost 1 base and the J gene lost 2 bases, with 14 bases spanning the gap. The CDR3 loop spans 16 amino acids. Germline values: CDR1 SEHNR, CDR2 FQNEAQ (reference sequence).

This sequence joins TRBV6-5 and TRBJ1-1; D call uncertain. The germline V gene encodes CDR1 MNHEY and CDR2 SVGAGI. This CDR3 is built from 14 residues. V was trimmed by 4 bases and J by 0 bases, leaving 9 bases between them. CDR3 bases: TGTGCCAGCAGTTCCAGCGGAGTGAACACTGAAGCTTTCTTT. Protein product: CASSSSGVNTEAFF.

The chain links TRBV7-6 to TRBJ2-1, with a weak D call TRBD1 (6 bases). Trimming took 1 base from V and 10 from J, leaving 17 bases between them. The CDR3 consists of 15 residues. Germline CDR1 SGHVS, CDR2 FNYEAQ. CDR3 in amino acids: CASSLVAAGAREQFF. The CDR3 DNA is TGTGCCAGCAGCTTAGTGGCCGCAGGGGCAAGGGAGCAGTTCTTC.

The chain employs TRBV30 and TRBJ2-1, with 9 bases matching TRBD1. The CDR3 loop spans 12 amino acids. Losses at the gene ends were 4 bases for V and 8 bases for J; bases not matched to a gene: 3. Germline-derived CDR1 and CDR2 are GTSNPN and SVGIG (reference sequence). CDR3 protein: CAWTGQGHEQFF. The CDR3 coding sequence is TGTGCCTGGACCGGACAGGGGCATGAGCAGTTCTTC.

The chain joins TRBV5-1 to TRBJ1-1, with TRBD1 matching 8 bases. Germline lookup yields CDR1 SGHRS and CDR2 YFSETQ. This CDR3 has 16 amino acids. The trim removed 0 bases at V and 4 bases at J, leaving 8 bases unmatched. Here the CDR3 DNA reads TGCGCCAGCAGCTTGGAGCCCTGGACAGGGCCCACTGAAGCTTTCTTT. Its translation: CASSLEPWTGPTEAFF.

The chain has TRBV27 and TRBJ1-6, with D unclear. The ends were cut back, 3 bases at V and 4 bases at J, with 10 bases in the middle. Germline V gene data show CDR1 as MNHEY and CDR2 as SMNVEV (reference sequence). The CDR3 contains 15 residues. The CDR3 DNA sequence: TGTGCCAGCAGTTTGGGCAGAACTTATAATTCACCCCTCCACTTT. Amino acids: CASSLGRTYNSPLHF.

The V call is TRBV6-2 or TRBV6-3, the J call TRBJ2-2; D might be TRBD1 (6 bases). This CDR3 has 13 amino acids. Trimming stripped 5 bases from V and 7 bases from J, with 11 bases between. The germline CDR1 and CDR2 sequences are MNHEY and SVGEGT. The CDR3 bases are TGTGCCAGCAGTGGAACAGGGTTCGGGGAGCTGTTTTTT. This sequence encodes CASSGTGFGELFF.

The chain joins TRBV20-1 to TRBJ1-2; 7 nucleotides align to TRBD1. This CDR3 comprises 14 residues. Germline V gene sequence: CDR1 DFQATT, CDR2 SNEGSKA (reference sequence). The junction had 4 bases not matched to a gene; V was cut back by 3 bases and J by 0 bases. CDR3 protein: CSASRGTANYGYTF. Written as DNA, the CDR3 is TGCAGTGCTAGTCGCGGGACAGCTAACTATGGCTACACCTTC.